The next 6 T cell receptor beta chains were all read from a single sample in a study of T cells in Graves' hyperthyroidism and ophthalmopathy. TCR beta CDR3 sequences were amplified from RNA transcripts. A first-round RT-PCR of the TCR CDR3 used the HTBI primer set. Each CDR3 protein is one row after TCRdb ran MiXCR on the multiplex PCR reads. Found here are 700,000 or so distinct CDR3 sequences, about 15% of them singletons; the top ten hold under 10%. Sequencing input: blood. The receptors stem from a young man with Graves' hyperthyroidism.

This clonotype has just a few counts. The chain carries TRBV20-1 and TRBJ2-3, with 8 bases fitting TRBD2. V dropped 3 bases and J dropped 6; count of bases not matched to a gene: 5. This CDR3 is built from 13 residues. The germline V gene encodes CDR1 DFQATT and CDR2 SNEGSKA (reference sequence). The CDR3 reads CSASPGLADTQYF. Here the CDR3 DNA reads TGCAGTGCTAGTCCCGGACTAGCCGATACGCAGTATTTT.

This rearrangement joins TRBV5-4 to TRBJ1-2; 8 bases agree with TRBD1. CDR1 is SGHNT, CDR2 YYREEE, per germline (reference sequence). Unmatched junction bases numbered 9, after V lost 4 bases and J lost 1 base. The CDR3 covers 16 residues. CDR3 residues: CASSRLDRVNNYGYTF. The CDR3 DNA is TGTGCCAGCAGCCGCCTGGACAGGGTGAATAACTATGGCTACACCTTC.

This clonotype showed up just a few times. The gene calls are TRBV6-1 and TRBJ2-7; possibly TRBD2 for D (7 bases). Between the trimmed V and J ends, which lost 9 bases and 6 bases, there was a span of 18 bases. Germline CDR1 is MNHNS and CDR2 is SASEGT. The CDR3 spans 13 residues. CDR3 DNA: TGTGCCAGACGAGAAGGGGGGGGCTGCGAGCAGTACTTC. This gives the protein CARREGGGCEQYF.

In this sample, this clonotype turned up many times. The chain employs TRBV6-1 and TRBJ1-5; the D is unclear. Trimming took 5 bases from V and 6 from J, leaving 11 bases between them. CDR1 and CDR2 (germline): MNHNS, SASEGT. The CDR3 sequence is 13 residues long. CDR3 sequence: CASSYDFGQPQHF. In nucleotides, the CDR3 is TGTGCCAGCAGTTACGACTTTGGTCAGCCCCAGCATTTT.

This chain joins TRBV27 and TRBJ2-7; D gene uncertain. The CDR3 has 16 amino acids. Per germline, CDR1 MNHEY and CDR2 SMNVEV (reference sequence). The germline V and J ends were trimmed by 4 bases and 0 bases, with 16 bases remaining between them. This CDR3 reads CASSSSFKLNSYEQYF. The CDR3 nucleotides are TGTGCCAGCAGTTCGTCGTTCAAATTGAACTCCTACGAGCAGTACTTC.

On this clonotype: This may stem from a read error, because a much larger clone lies one nucleotide away. This chain uses TRBV2 with TRBJ1-4; TRBD1 might be the D (5 bases). Germline lookup yields CDR1 SNHLY and CDR2 FYNNEI. The CDR3 extends over 15 amino acids. For the CDR3, the DNA is TGTGCCAGCAGTGAAGCTGGGACCCGGGGTGAAAAACTGCTTTTT. Its protein product is CASSEAGTRGEKLLF.